The rows below give T cell receptor beta chains drawn from one sample of a study of beta chain features in type 1 diabetes. Libraries were prepared by immunoSEQ multiplex PCR; TCRdb keeps only in-frame clonotypes and omits some of them. The table shows 280,000 or so clones, with about 15% occurring only once. Sequencing used naive CD4+ T cells from blood. All receptors come from a man aged 18 to 30 with type 1 diabetes. The CDR3 runs from the conserved cysteine through the conserved F or W. Each record gives: J gene, D gene, V gene, clone size, CDR3 length, CDR3 DNA, CDR3 protein. A D gene is named only where the DNA matches it firmly. Clone sizes are given selectively: once, few, many, or a class where the clone is expanded.

J gene: TRBJ1-1
D gene: TRBD1
V gene: TRBV5-4
clone size: -
CDR3 length: 13
CDR3 DNA: TGTGCCAGCAGCTTGAAGGGACAGGGGATAGCTTTCTTT
CDR3 protein: CASSLKGQGIAFF

J gene: TRBJ2-2
D gene: -
V gene: TRBV5-4
clone size: -
CDR3 length: 13
CDR3 DNA: TGTGCCAGCAGCTTGACGGGGGCCGGGGAGCTGTTTTTT
CDR3 protein: CASSLTGAGELFF

J gene: TRBJ1-2
D gene: -
V gene: TRBV9
clone size: few
CDR3 length: 15
CDR3 DNA: TGTGCCAGCAGCGTAGATCTCTCCGGGGACTATGGCTACACCTTC
CDR3 protein: CASSVDLSGDYGYTF

J gene: TRBJ2-5
D gene: -
V gene: TRBV6-5
clone size: -
CDR3 length: 13
CDR3 DNA: TGTGCCAGCAGTTACTCAACAGTTGGGACCCAGTACTTC
CDR3 protein: CASSYSTVGTQYF

J gene: TRBJ1-5
D gene: -
V gene: TRBV19
clone size: few
CDR3 length: 15
CDR3 DNA: TGTGCCAGTAGTATCGGCCGGAGGAAAGATCAGCCCCAGCATTTT
CDR3 protein: CASSIGRRKDQPQHF

J gene: TRBJ1-2
D gene: -
V gene: TRBV6-5
clone size: few
CDR3 length: 10
CDR3 DNA: TGTGCCAGCGCACTATATGGCTACACCTTC
CDR3 protein: CASALYGYTF

J gene: TRBJ2-5
D gene: -
V gene: TRBV7-9
clone size: few
CDR3 length: 14
CDR3 DNA: TGTGCCAGCAGCCGAGTAGGGGTACAAGAGACCCAGTACTTC
CDR3 protein: CASSRVGVQETQYF

J gene: TRBJ2-1
D gene: TRBD2
V gene: TRBV7-2
clone size: -
CDR3 length: 16
CDR3 DNA: TGTGCCAGCAGCTTCCCCCTAGCGGGAGTTAACAATGAGCAGTTCTTC
CDR3 protein: CASSFPLAGVNNEQFF

J gene: TRBJ2-7
D gene: TRBD2
V gene: TRBV7-8
clone size: -
CDR3 length: 16
CDR3 DNA: TGTGCCAGCAGCCCTGGGGGGCTAGCGGGATTCTACGAGCAGTACTTC
CDR3 protein: CASSPGGLAGFYEQYF

J gene: TRBJ2-1
D gene: -
V gene: TRBV4-3
clone size: many
CDR3 length: 16
CDR3 DNA: TGCGCCAGCAGCCAACACCGGGACAAACCCTACAATGAGCAGTTCTTC
CDR3 protein: CASSQHRDKPYNEQFF

J gene: TRBJ1-3
D gene: TRBD1
V gene: TRBV14
clone size: -
CDR3 length: 17
CDR3 DNA: TGTGCCAGCAGCCTCCTGACAGGGAAATTCGCTGGAAACACCATATATTTT
CDR3 protein: CASSLLTGKFAGNTIYF

J gene: TRBJ2-7
D gene: -
V gene: TRBV4-3
clone size: few
CDR3 length: 15
CDR3 DNA: TGCGCCAGCAGCCAAGCGCCCGGTGTACCCTACGAGCAGTACTTC
CDR3 protein: CASSQAPGVPYEQYF

J gene: TRBJ1-1
D gene: -
V gene: TRBV25-1
clone size: -
CDR3 length: 14
CDR3 DNA: TGTGCCAGCAGTTCACCGGGGGGGAAGAATGAAGCTTTCTTT
CDR3 protein: CASSSPGGKNEAFF

J gene: TRBJ2-3
D gene: TRBD2
V gene: TRBV19
clone size: once
CDR3 length: 12
CDR3 DNA: TGTGCCAGTAGTGTCCCGGGGGGTACGCAGTATTTT
CDR3 protein: CASSVPGGTQYF

J gene: TRBJ1-5
D gene: -
V gene: TRBV6-5
clone size: few
CDR3 length: 15
CDR3 DNA: TGTGCCAGCAGTTACTCGGGCACGGGGGAACAGCCCCAGCATTTT
CDR3 protein: CASSYSGTGEQPQHF

J gene: TRBJ2-3
D gene: TRBD2
V gene: TRBV7-2
clone size: -
CDR3 length: 15
CDR3 DNA: TGTGCCAGCAGCTTAAGCGGGGGAAGCACAGATACGCAGTATTTT
CDR3 protein: CASSLSGGSTDTQYF

J gene: TRBJ2-7
D gene: -
V gene: TRBV5-1
clone size: -
CDR3 length: 15
CDR3 DNA: TGCGCCAGCAGCTTGCTAGGACACGGGTCCTACGAGCAGTACTTC
CDR3 protein: CASSLLGHGSYEQYF

J gene: TRBJ1-5
D gene: -
V gene: TRBV30
clone size: few
CDR3 length: 15
CDR3 DNA: TGTGCCTGGAGCCCCGGACAGCCTAGCAATCAGCCCCAGCATTTT
CDR3 protein: CAWSPGQPSNQPQHF

J gene: TRBJ2-2
D gene: TRBD2
V gene: TRBV14
clone size: -
CDR3 length: 18
CDR3 DNA: TGTGCCAGCAGCCGACTCGCGAAAGGGAGGGGGAACACCGGGGAGCTGTTTTTT
CDR3 protein: CASSRLAKGRGNTGELFF

J gene: TRBJ2-1
D gene: -
V gene: TRBV5-1
clone size: few
CDR3 length: 13
CDR3 DNA: TGCGCCAGCAGCTTGCCTCTCGACAATGAGCAGTTCTTC
CDR3 protein: CASSLPLDNEQFF

J gene: TRBJ2-4
D gene: -
V gene: TRBV21-1
clone size: -
CDR3 length: 14
CDR3 DNA: TGTGCCAGCAGCACCCTTTCAATAGAAAACATTCAGTACTTC
CDR3 protein: CASSTLSIENIQYF

J gene: TRBJ1-1
D gene: -
V gene: TRBV30
clone size: -
CDR3 length: 19
CDR3 DNA: TGTGCCTGGAGTGTACATCGGACCTGGGGTGTAGGGAGCAACACTGAAGCTTTCTTT
CDR3 protein: CAWSVHRTWGVGSNTEAFF

J gene: TRBJ2-4
D gene: TRBD2
V gene: TRBV5-6
clone size: -
CDR3 length: 15
CDR3 DNA: TGTGCCAGCAGCGTGACTAGCGGGAGGTTAGACATTCAGTACTTC
CDR3 protein: CASSVTSGRLDIQYF

J gene: TRBJ1-1
D gene: -
V gene: TRBV30
clone size: few
CDR3 length: 15
CDR3 DNA: TGTGCCTGGAGTCGACAGAATATGATGAACACTGAAGCTTTCTTT
CDR3 protein: CAWSRQNMMNTEAFF

J gene: TRBJ2-7
D gene: TRBD2
V gene: TRBV5-1
clone size: few
CDR3 length: 14
CDR3 DNA: TGCGCCAGCAGCCAGACTAGCGGGAGATACGAGCAGTACTTC
CDR3 protein: CASSQTSGRYEQYF

J gene: TRBJ1-1
D gene: TRBD1
V gene: TRBV18
clone size: few
CDR3 length: 14
CDR3 DNA: TGTGCCAGCTCACCTGGACAGGGGAAGACTGAAGCTTTCTTT
CDR3 protein: CASSPGQGKTEAFF

J gene: TRBJ1-2
D gene: -
V gene: TRBV27
clone size: -
CDR3 length: 11
CDR3 DNA: TGTGCCAGCAAGTGGCGGGGTGGCTACACCTTC
CDR3 protein: CASKWRGGYTF

J gene: TRBJ2-6
D gene: -
V gene: TRBV9
clone size: -
CDR3 length: 14
CDR3 DNA: TGTGCCAGCAGCCCCAACTCTGGGGCCAACGTCCTGACTTTC
CDR3 protein: CASSPNSGANVLTF